Described below is a single T cell receptor beta chain sequence and its context. Its specificity is unknown. The study separated CD4+ cells into CD45RA+ naive and CD45RA-negative memory subsets. These data come from a study of shared clonotypes between healthy human individuals. Study-wide background: Those who served as donors were a couple of women and a few men between the ages of 18 and 49. Regarding the study as a whole: Naive subsets, compared against memory subsets, generally had larger estimated richness values. The donor pool, a small one, limited the genetic and exposure-history diversity represented.

The protocol was immunoSEQ multiplex PCR, while the TCRdb copy is restricted to in-frame clones and leaves out a portion. Altogether some 1.4 million clones are present, around 97% being singletons, with the ten largest covering 1.2%. The germline CDR1 and CDR2 sequences are SGHVS and FQNEAQ. This CDR3 comprises 16 residues. V lost 5 bases to trimming and J lost 6 bases, with 19 bases between them. Material for sequencing was naive CD4+ T cells sorted from blood. Regarding subset: CD45RA+ positively selected. This chain joins TRBV7-8 and TRBJ1-4; D remains unclear. The source is a man in his thirties or forties in good health. CDR3: CASSHRPRELDEKLFF. The CDR3 region has the DNA TGTGCCAGCAGCCACCGACCCCGGGAGCTCGATGAAAAACTGTTTTTT.